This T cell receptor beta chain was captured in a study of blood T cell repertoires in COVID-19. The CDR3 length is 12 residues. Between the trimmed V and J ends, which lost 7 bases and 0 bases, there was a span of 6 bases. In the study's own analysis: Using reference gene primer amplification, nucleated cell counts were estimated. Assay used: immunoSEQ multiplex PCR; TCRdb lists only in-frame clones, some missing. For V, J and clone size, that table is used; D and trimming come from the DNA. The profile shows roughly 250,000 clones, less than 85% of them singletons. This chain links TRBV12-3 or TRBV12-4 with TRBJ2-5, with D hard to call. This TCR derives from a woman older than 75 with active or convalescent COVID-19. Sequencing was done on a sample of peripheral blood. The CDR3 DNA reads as TGTGCCAGCACTAGAGACCAAGAGACCCAGTACTTC. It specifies CASTRDQETQYF.